The sequence of this T cell receptor beta chain was determined in a study of cytomegalovirus exposure and HLA in healthy donors. Study observations and caveats: With high specificity and sensitivity, the classifier reportedly diagnosed cytomegalovirus status. Earlier results showed most TCR beta V segments being productive about 90% or about 30% of the time. Some TCR beta chains (roughly 160 of them) were listed as cytomegalovirus-associated. Beyond CMV serostatus, there was no information to go on about immune exposure.

CDR3 length equals 14 residues. Germline-derived CDR1 and CDR2 are SGHDT and YYEEEE. Trimming took 3 bases from V and 7 from J, leaving 16 bases between them. Researchers ran the PCR with 60 Vbeta and 13 Jbeta primers. Clones were sequenced by immunoSEQ multiplex PCR, and TCRdb holds only the in-frame ones, with some missing. The sample carries 100,000 to 150,000 clones, around two thirds recorded once. This clone occurred a few times. Antigen specificity is unknown. This clonotype was sampled from a woman aged 40 to 50 in good health and CMV-seropositive. Sequencing was done on a sample of PBMCs. This chain uses TRBV5-6 with TRBJ1-2; the D gene is possibly TRBD1 (5 bases). The CDR3 here is CASSSFLDTGGYTF. The CDR3 bases are TGTGCCAGCAGCTCCTTTTTGGACACGGGTGGCTACACCTTC.